A selection of T cell receptor beta chains follows, all from one sample in a study of cytomegalovirus exposure and HLA in healthy donors. Sequencing was performed with immunoSEQ multiplex PCR; in TCRdb, only in-frame clones are kept and a portion is missing. Of 150,000 to 200,000 clones in the sample, about three quarters were seen once. Sequences were obtained from PBMCs. These TCRs come from a woman in her 40s in good health and CMV-seronegative. Each CDR3 is given with its conserved first and last residue. D genes are given only for firm matches. A clone size is listed for some rows: how often the clone was seen (once, few, many), or a class if it is expanded.

v_gene: TRBV6-5
j_gene: TRBJ2-7
abundance: few
d_gene: TRBD2
CDR3nt: TGTGCCAGCAGTTACGTCATGATCGGGAGGGCCAACGAGCAGTACTTC
CDR3aa: CASSYVMIGRANEQYF

v_gene: TRBV7-2
j_gene: TRBJ1-2
abundance: -
d_gene: TRBD1
CDR3nt: TGTGCCAGCAGCCTCACCGGGACAGGGGTTTATGGCTACACCTTC
CDR3aa: CASSLTGTGVYGYTF

v_gene: TRBV5-4
j_gene: TRBJ2-1
abundance: -
d_gene: TRBD1
CDR3nt: TGTGCCAGCAGCCAATCTCGACAGGGGGTTTCGTTCTTC
CDR3aa: CASSQSRQGVSFF

v_gene: TRBV7-9
j_gene: TRBJ2-5
abundance: -
d_gene: TRBD1
CDR3nt: TGTGCCAGCAGCCCAAGCCTGGGCCGGGACAGGGGTCAGACCCAGTACTTC
CDR3aa: CASSPSLGRDRGQTQYF

v_gene: TRBV29-1
j_gene: TRBJ2-7
abundance: -
d_gene: TRBD2
CDR3nt: TGCAGCGTTGATGAAAGGTTGGCAGGAGCCCGTGTCGGGGGGGAGCAGTACTTC
CDR3aa: CSVDERLAGARVGGEQYF

v_gene: TRBV19
j_gene: TRBJ1-5
abundance: -
d_gene: TRBD1
CDR3nt: TGTGCCAGTACCGCCGGACAGGTCAATCAGCCCCAGCATTTT
CDR3aa: CASTAGQVNQPQHF

v_gene: TRBV30
j_gene: TRBJ1-4
abundance: -
d_gene: -
CDR3nt: TGTGCCTGGAGTGTCCTCAAGATAGCTAATGAAAAACTGTTTTTT
CDR3aa: CAWSVLKIANEKLFF

v_gene: TRBV5-6
j_gene: TRBJ2-5
abundance: -
d_gene: TRBD1
CDR3nt: TGTGCCAGCAGGGTATCAGGGGGCAAGGAGACCCAGTACTTC
CDR3aa: CASRVSGGKETQYF

v_gene: TRBV7-7
j_gene: TRBJ2-5
abundance: -
d_gene: -
CDR3nt: TGTGCCAGCAGCTTATACCCCTCAAGGGGCCAAGAGACCCAGTACTTC
CDR3aa: CASSLYPSRGQETQYF

v_gene: TRBV5-1
j_gene: TRBJ2-3
abundance: -
d_gene: TRBD2
CDR3nt: TGCGCCAGCAGCCCACGACTAGCGGGGGGATCCTATAGCACAGATACGCAGTATTTT
CDR3aa: CASSPRLAGGSYSTDTQYF

v_gene: TRBV27
j_gene: TRBJ2-1
abundance: -
d_gene: TRBD2
CDR3nt: TGTGCCAGCAGTTCCCCCGCTAGCGGGAGCTACAATGAGCAGTTCTTC
CDR3aa: CASSSPASGSYNEQFF

v_gene: TRBV18
j_gene: TRBJ2-1
abundance: -
d_gene: TRBD2
CDR3nt: TGTGCCAGCTCACCCACGACTAGCGGCTCCTACAATGAGCAGTTCTTC
CDR3aa: CASSPTTSGSYNEQFF

v_gene: TRBV7-8
j_gene: TRBJ1-5
abundance: -
d_gene: TRBD1
CDR3nt: TGTGCCAGCAGCTTAGGGACAGGGTTCCAGCCCCAGCATTTT
CDR3aa: CASSLGTGFQPQHF

v_gene: TRBV7-9
j_gene: TRBJ2-3
abundance: -
d_gene: -
CDR3nt: TGTGCCAGCAGCTTAGGGGCCCTAGCGACATCAGATACGCAGTATTTT
CDR3aa: CASSLGALATSDTQYF

v_gene: TRBV18
j_gene: TRBJ1-1
abundance: -
d_gene: -
CDR3nt: TGTGCCAGCTCCCTCAGATCCGATAACACTGAAGCTTTCTTT
CDR3aa: CASSLRSDNTEAFF

v_gene: TRBV18
j_gene: TRBJ2-3
abundance: -
d_gene: TRBD2
CDR3nt: TGTGCCAGCTCACCAGGGCGGGAGACTGGCACAGATACGCAGTATTTT
CDR3aa: CASSPGRETGTDTQYF

v_gene: TRBV7-2
j_gene: TRBJ2-5
abundance: -
d_gene: -
CDR3nt: TGTGCCAGCAGCCGAGGGGGAGGGCCCTGGGAGACCCAGTACTTC
CDR3aa: CASSRGGGPWETQYF

v_gene: TRBV11-3
j_gene: TRBJ1-3
abundance: -
d_gene: -
CDR3nt: TGTGCCAGCAGCAAACTTGGTTCTGGAAACACCATATATTTT
CDR3aa: CASSKLGSGNTIYF

v_gene: TRBV2
j_gene: TRBJ2-3
abundance: -
d_gene: -
CDR3nt: TGTGCCAGCAGTGAGGGGCCTCCCGCCAGAACAGATACGCAGTATTTT
CDR3aa: CASSEGPPARTDTQYF

v_gene: TRBV5-1
j_gene: TRBJ2-2
abundance: once
d_gene: -
CDR3nt: TGCGCCAGCAGTAATAGGCTAGAAGGCACCGGGGAGCTGTTTTTT
CDR3aa: CASSNRLEGTGELFF

v_gene: TRBV4-1
j_gene: TRBJ1-3
abundance: -
d_gene: -
CDR3nt: TGCGCCAGCAGCCAAGGAATGGGAGATGGAAGGACCATATATTTT
CDR3aa: CASSQGMGDGRTIYF

v_gene: TRBV4-3
j_gene: TRBJ1-3
abundance: few
d_gene: TRBD1
CDR3nt: TGCGCCAGCAGCCAAACGACAGGGGCTGGAAACACCATATATTTT
CDR3aa: CASSQTTGAGNTIYF

v_gene: TRBV6-6
j_gene: TRBJ2-4
abundance: -
d_gene: TRBD1
CDR3nt: TGTGCCAGCAGGGACAGGGCAGCCAAAAACATTCAGTACTTC
CDR3aa: CASRDRAAKNIQYF

v_gene: TRBV15
j_gene: TRBJ2-5
abundance: once
d_gene: -
CDR3nt: TGTGCCACCAGCAGAGAGCGGATATCAGAGACCCAGTACTTC
CDR3aa: CATSRERISETQYF

v_gene: TRBV6-5
j_gene: TRBJ2-3
abundance: -
d_gene: -
CDR3nt: TGTGCCAGCAGGGGGCCAAGCACAGATACGCAGTATTTT
CDR3aa: CASRGPSTDTQYF

v_gene: TRBV6-1
j_gene: TRBJ1-6
abundance: -
d_gene: -
CDR3nt: TGTGCCAGCAGCGAAAGATTTAGTACCTCTCTCCACCCCCTCCACTTT
CDR3aa: CASSERFSTSLHPLHF

v_gene: TRBV7-7
j_gene: TRBJ2-1
abundance: -
d_gene: TRBD2
CDR3nt: TGTGCCACCGGCGGGAGATCGTACAATGAGCAGTTCTTC
CDR3aa: CATGGRSYNEQFF

v_gene: TRBV7-9
j_gene: TRBJ2-5
abundance: -
d_gene: -
CDR3nt: TGTGCCAGCAGCTTAGCATCGGGTTCAGAGACCCAGTACTTC
CDR3aa: CASSLASGSETQYF

v_gene: TRBV7-9
j_gene: TRBJ1-1
abundance: -
d_gene: -
CDR3nt: TGTGCCAGCAGCTCTACCGGGGGATCGAACACTGAAGCTTTCTTT
CDR3aa: CASSSTGGSNTEAFF

v_gene: TRBV19
j_gene: TRBJ1-4
abundance: -
d_gene: TRBD1
CDR3nt: TGTGCCAGTAGTATAGTAAGGGACCGGGACAGTGAAAAACTGTTTTTT
CDR3aa: CASSIVRDRDSEKLFF

v_gene: TRBV9
j_gene: TRBJ2-3
abundance: -
d_gene: -
CDR3nt: TGTGCCAGCAGCCCCCATGAGTGGACAGATACGCAGTATTTT
CDR3aa: CASSPHEWTDTQYF

v_gene: TRBV19
j_gene: TRBJ1-1
abundance: -
d_gene: -
CDR3nt: TGTGCCAGTAGTATTTTAGAACGGTCGGGTGAAGCTTTCTTT
CDR3aa: CASSILERSGEAFF

v_gene: TRBV7-2
j_gene: TRBJ2-6
abundance: -
d_gene: TRBD1
CDR3nt: TGTGCCAGCAGCCTCAGGACAGGGTCCGGGGCCAACGTCCTGACTTTC
CDR3aa: CASSLRTGSGANVLTF

v_gene: TRBV5-4
j_gene: TRBJ2-5
abundance: -
d_gene: -
CDR3nt: TGTGCCAGCAGTCTTGCAGTTGGGCACGAGACCCAGTACTTC
CDR3aa: CASSLAVGHETQYF

v_gene: TRBV7-9
j_gene: TRBJ1-2
abundance: few
d_gene: -
CDR3nt: TGTTCCAGCAGCTTAGAGGGGGACCATTGGGGCTACACCTTC
CDR3aa: CSSSLEGDHWGYTF

v_gene: TRBV7-2
j_gene: TRBJ2-2
abundance: once
d_gene: TRBD2
CDR3nt: TGTGCCAAGGGACTAGTTGGCGGGGAGCTGTTTTTT
CDR3aa: CAKGLVGGELFF

v_gene: TRBV27
j_gene: TRBJ2-2
abundance: -
d_gene: TRBD2
CDR3nt: TGTGCCAGCACCTGGGGGACTACGAACACCGGGGAGCTGTTTTTT
CDR3aa: CASTWGTTNTGELFF

v_gene: TRBV27
j_gene: TRBJ1-2
abundance: few
d_gene: TRBD1
CDR3nt: TGTGCCAGCAGCCGATTCTCCGGGACAGGGGATGGCTACACCTTC
CDR3aa: CASSRFSGTGDGYTF

v_gene: TRBV7-9
j_gene: TRBJ1-1
abundance: -
d_gene: -
CDR3nt: TGTGCCAGCAGCTTAGGAGCCCCCAACGGTTTCTTT
CDR3aa: CASSLGAPNGFF

v_gene: TRBV7-9
j_gene: TRBJ2-5
abundance: -
d_gene: TRBD2
CDR3nt: TGTGCCAGCAGCTTAGGGACTAGTCGGGAGACCCAGTACTTC
CDR3aa: CASSLGTSRETQYF

v_gene: TRBV9
j_gene: TRBJ2-5
abundance: -
d_gene: -
CDR3nt: TGTGCCAGCAGCGTAGGGCTAGCGCTACAAGAGACCCAGTACTTC
CDR3aa: CASSVGLALQETQYF